This is a list of T cell receptor beta chains from one sample in a study of CD8 T cells in Susac syndrome. TCRdb called the immunoSEQ multiplex PCR reads again in MiXCR, with one record for every CDR3 protein. This table has some 120,000 distinct CDR3 sequences, around 96% appearing once. The sample comprised CD4+ T cells from PBMCs. These receptors all come from a human donor in good health. Both conserved end residues are trimmed from each CDR3. The order of the fields is V gene, clone size, J gene, CDR3 protein. Clone size appears in some rows only: once, few, many, or a class for an expanded clone.

v_call: TRBV29-1
clone_size: once
j_call: TRBJ1-2
cdr3_aa: SARQGESGYT

v_call: TRBV28
clone_size: .
j_call: TRBJ1-1
cdr3_aa: ASSLLGQDRGAF

v_call: TRBV28
clone_size: .
j_call: TRBJ2-7
cdr3_aa: ASKTSGKVYEQY

v_call: TRBV28
clone_size: few
j_call: TRBJ2-3
cdr3_aa: ASSLSRETQY

v_call: TRBV24-1
clone_size: .
j_call: TRBJ2-3
cdr3_aa: ATSDRDRGVADTQY

v_call: TRBV18
clone_size: once
j_call: TRBJ2-7
cdr3_aa: ASSPGTGHYEQY

v_call: TRBV29-1
clone_size: .
j_call: TRBJ2-3
cdr3_aa: SVRQGGGPDTQY

v_call: TRBV2
clone_size: .
j_call: TRBJ1-5
cdr3_aa: ASSARASNQPQH

v_call: TRBV5-1
clone_size: .
j_call: TRBJ2-7
cdr3_aa: ASSEGSSYEQY

v_call: TRBV30
clone_size: .
j_call: TRBJ1-2
cdr3_aa: ASTGNYGYT

v_call: TRBV5-1
clone_size: .
j_call: TRBJ2-7
cdr3_aa: ASSLDYEQY

v_call: TRBV24-1
clone_size: .
j_call: TRBJ2-1
cdr3_aa: ATSDPSGSSYNEQF

v_call: TRBV6-6
clone_size: once
j_call: TRBJ2-7
cdr3_aa: ASNAGDEQY

v_call: TRBV10-3
clone_size: .
j_call: TRBJ2-5
cdr3_aa: AISEVQETQY

v_call: TRBV19
clone_size: .
j_call: TRBJ2-3
cdr3_aa: ASSIRGGRVSDTQY

v_call: TRBV27
clone_size: .
j_call: TRBJ2-6
cdr3_aa: ASSLYAGANVLT

v_call: TRBV3-1
clone_size: .
j_call: TRBJ2-7
cdr3_aa: ASSQSILAPYEQY

v_call: TRBV15
clone_size: .
j_call: TRBJ2-5
cdr3_aa: ATSGELIRPETQY

v_call: TRBV25-1
clone_size: .
j_call: TRBJ1-6
cdr3_aa: ASRGQNSPLH

v_call: TRBV5-5
clone_size: .
j_call: TRBJ2-5
cdr3_aa: ASSLAETSGQETQY

v_call: TRBV2
clone_size: .
j_call: TRBJ1-1
cdr3_aa: ASSEGRVNTEAF

v_call: TRBV30
clone_size: .
j_call: TRBJ2-3
cdr3_aa: AWSPGLAQDTQY